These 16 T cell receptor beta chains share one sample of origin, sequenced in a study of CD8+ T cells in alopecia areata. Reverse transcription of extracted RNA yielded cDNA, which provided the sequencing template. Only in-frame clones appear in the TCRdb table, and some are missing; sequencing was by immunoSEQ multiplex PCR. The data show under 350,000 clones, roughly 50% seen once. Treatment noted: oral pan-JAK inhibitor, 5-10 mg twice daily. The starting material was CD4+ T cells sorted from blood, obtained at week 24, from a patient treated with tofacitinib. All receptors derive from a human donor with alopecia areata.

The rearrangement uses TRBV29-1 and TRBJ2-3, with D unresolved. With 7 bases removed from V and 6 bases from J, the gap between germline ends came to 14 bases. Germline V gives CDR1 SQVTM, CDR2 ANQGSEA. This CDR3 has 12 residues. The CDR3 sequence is CSAVVSGDTQYF. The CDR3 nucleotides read TGCAGCGCCGTGGTATCCGGGGATACGCAGTATTTT.

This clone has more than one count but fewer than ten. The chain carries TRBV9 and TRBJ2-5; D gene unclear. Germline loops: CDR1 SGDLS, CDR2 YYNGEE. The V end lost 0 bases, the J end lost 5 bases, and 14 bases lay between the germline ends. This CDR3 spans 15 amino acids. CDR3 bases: TGTGCCAGCAGCGTAGACCCAGGTACGAGGGAGACCCAGTACTTC. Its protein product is CASSVDPGTRETQYF.

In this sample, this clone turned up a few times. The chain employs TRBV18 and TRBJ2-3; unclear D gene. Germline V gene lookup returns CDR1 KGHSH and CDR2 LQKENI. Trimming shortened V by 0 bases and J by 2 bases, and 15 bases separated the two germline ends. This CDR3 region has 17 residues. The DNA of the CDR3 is TGTGCCAGCTCACCACCGAATTCTCTGGCATCCACAGATACGCAGTATTTT. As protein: CASSPPNSLASTDTQYF.

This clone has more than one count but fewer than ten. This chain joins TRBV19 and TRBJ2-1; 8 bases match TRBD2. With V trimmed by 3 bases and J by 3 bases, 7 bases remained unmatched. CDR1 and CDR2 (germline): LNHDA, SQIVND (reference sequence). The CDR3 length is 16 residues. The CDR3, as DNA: TGTGCCAGTAGTATTGGCCCCGGGGGGGACTACAATGAGCAGTTCTTC. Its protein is CASSIGPGGDYNEQFF.

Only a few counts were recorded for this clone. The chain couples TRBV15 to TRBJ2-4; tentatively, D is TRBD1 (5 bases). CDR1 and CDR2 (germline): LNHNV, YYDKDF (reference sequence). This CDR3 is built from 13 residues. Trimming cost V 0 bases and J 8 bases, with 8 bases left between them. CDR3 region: CATSRDQGDIQYF. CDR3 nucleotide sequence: TGTGCCACCAGCAGAGATCAGGGTGACATTCAGTACTTC.

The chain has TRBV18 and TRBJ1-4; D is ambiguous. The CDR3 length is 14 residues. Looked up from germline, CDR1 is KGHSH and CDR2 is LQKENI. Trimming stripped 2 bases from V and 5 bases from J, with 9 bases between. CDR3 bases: TGTGCCAGCTCACCATCGTCTGAGAATGAAAAACTGTTTTTT. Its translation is CASSPSSENEKLFF.

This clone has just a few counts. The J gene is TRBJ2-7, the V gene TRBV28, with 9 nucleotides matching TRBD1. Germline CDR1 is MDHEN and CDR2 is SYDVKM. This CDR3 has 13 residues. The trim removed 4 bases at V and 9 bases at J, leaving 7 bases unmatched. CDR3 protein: CASSSGQGPVQYF. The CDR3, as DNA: TGTGCCAGCAGTTCCGGACAGGGGCCCGTGCAGTACTTC.

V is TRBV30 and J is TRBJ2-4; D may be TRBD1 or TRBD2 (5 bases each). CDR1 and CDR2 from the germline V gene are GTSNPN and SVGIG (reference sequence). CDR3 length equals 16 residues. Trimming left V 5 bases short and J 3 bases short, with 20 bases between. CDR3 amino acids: CAWAQGLGGGKNIQYF. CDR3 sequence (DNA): TGTGCCTGGGCCCAGGGCCTTGGGGGTGGCAAAAACATTCAGTACTTC.

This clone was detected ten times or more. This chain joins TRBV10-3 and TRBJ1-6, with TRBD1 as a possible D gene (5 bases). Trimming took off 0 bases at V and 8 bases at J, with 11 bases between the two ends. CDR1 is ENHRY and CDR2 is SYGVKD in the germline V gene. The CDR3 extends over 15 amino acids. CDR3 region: CAISESGGGDSPLHF. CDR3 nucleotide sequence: TGTGCCATCAGTGAGTCAGGCGGGGGGGATTCACCCCTCCACTTT.

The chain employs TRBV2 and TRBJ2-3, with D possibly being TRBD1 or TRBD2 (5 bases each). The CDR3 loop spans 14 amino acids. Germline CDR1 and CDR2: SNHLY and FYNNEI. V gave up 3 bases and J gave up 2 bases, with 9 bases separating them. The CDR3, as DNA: TGTGCCAGCAGTGAGGGACCAGTCACAGATACGCAGTATTTT. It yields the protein CASSEGPVTDTQYF.

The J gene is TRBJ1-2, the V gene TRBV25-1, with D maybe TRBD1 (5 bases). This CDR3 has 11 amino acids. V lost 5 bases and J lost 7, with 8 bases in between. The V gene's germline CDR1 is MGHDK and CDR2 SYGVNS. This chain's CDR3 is CASSRGFGYTF. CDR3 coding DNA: TGTGCCAGCAGTCGGGGGTTTGGCTACACCTTC.

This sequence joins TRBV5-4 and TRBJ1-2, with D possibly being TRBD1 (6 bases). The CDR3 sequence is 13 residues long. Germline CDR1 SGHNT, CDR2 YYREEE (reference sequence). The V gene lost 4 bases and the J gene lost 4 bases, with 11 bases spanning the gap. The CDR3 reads CASSPDSFYGYTF. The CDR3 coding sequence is TGTGCCAGCAGCCCGGACAGTTTCTATGGCTACACCTTC.

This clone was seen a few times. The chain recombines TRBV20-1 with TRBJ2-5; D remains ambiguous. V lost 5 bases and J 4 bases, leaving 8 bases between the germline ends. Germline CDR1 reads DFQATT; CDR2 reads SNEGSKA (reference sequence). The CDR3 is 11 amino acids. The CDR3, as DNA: TGCAGTGCTGAAGTGGCAGAGACCCAGTACTTC. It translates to CSAEVAETQYF.

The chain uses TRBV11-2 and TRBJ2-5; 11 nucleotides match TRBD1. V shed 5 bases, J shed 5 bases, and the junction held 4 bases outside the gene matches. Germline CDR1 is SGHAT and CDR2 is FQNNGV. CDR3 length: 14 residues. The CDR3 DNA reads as TGTGCCAGCAGCCCAGGACAGGGGGCTGAGACCCAGTACTTC. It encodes CASSPGQGAETQYF.

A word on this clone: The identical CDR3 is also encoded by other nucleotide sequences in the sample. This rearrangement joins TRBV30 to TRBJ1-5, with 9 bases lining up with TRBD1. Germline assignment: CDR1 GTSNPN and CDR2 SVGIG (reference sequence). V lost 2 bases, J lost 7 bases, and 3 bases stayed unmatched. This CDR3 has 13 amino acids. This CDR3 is CAWSPDRGQPQHF. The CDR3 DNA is TGTGCCTGGAGTCCTGACAGGGGGCAGCCCCAGCATTTT.

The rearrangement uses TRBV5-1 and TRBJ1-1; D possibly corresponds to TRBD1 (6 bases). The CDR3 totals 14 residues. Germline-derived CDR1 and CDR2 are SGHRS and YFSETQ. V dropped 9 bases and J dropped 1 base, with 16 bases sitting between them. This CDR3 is CATTQGSANTEAFF. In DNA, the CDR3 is TGCGCCACCACACAGGGATCGGCGAACACTGAAGCTTTCTTT.